This paragraph reports one TCR beta chain. What antigen it recognizes has not been identified. No quality values exist for individual bases; no much larger clone is one base distant. Counted from cysteine to phenylalanine, this CDR3 has 19 amino acids. The entry retains the CDR3 DNA only, 57 bases that are in frame from base 1. Looking up the germline V gene yields CDR1 MGHRA and CDR2 YSYEKL. Ends trimmed: V by 3 bases, J by 4 bases; bases unmatched to a gene: 17. The immunoSEQ Assay, a bias-controlled multiplex PCR, was used to amplify TCRbeta CDR3 regions from genomic DNA. In the paper's pipeline: Nucleated cell counts per sample were estimated from amplification of reference gene primers within the assay. Sequence reads were collapsed and filtered to measure the absolute abundance of every unique TCRbeta CDR3 rearrangement. For each sample, productive Simpson clonality was calculated as the square root of Simpson's diversity index across productive rearrangements. TCRdb re-hosts the immuneACCESS table, in-frame sequences only. Its copies lack some clones; in the studies checked, an unresolved V gene accounts for under half of them, and the cause for the rest is not known. V and J calls and clone size are given by that table; D and trimming were obtained from the DNA. This sample gives about 240,000 clones in total; around 86% of them show up just once. The ten largest clones represent around 3.3% of the sample.

This specimen comes from a study of blood T cell repertoires in COVID-19 (TCRdb year 2020). In the study overall: Samples from collaborators originated in the United States, Italy and Spain and spanned both the acute and convalescent phases of COVID-19. Deeply sampled blood TCRbeta repertoires from subjects exposed to, actively infected with, or recovered from COVID-19 were included in the dataset. The prospective study material was composed of cDNA or gDNA derived from T cells, B-cell-depleted T cells, or PBMCs. The repertoires were made available in a free public database intended to serve as a resource for research on the immune response to SARS-CoV-2. Nearly every sample came with metadata listing a de-identified subject ID, COVID-19 status, age in years and sex. Where HLA class I and class II types were available, the types were taken from metadata supplied by the sample provider, not from assay-based typing. The samples were drawn from the first 160 participants of the ongoing ImmuneRACE study and from 1,254 subjects provided by 6 global collaborators. Here is what the overall study found, with its caveats: How much clinical and demographic metadata was included differed by source and by participant, and the metadata was provided uncurated.

Participants in the prospective study were aged about 18 to 95 years, lived in 24 United States geographic areas, and enrolled through a virtual design. In the prospective study, cohorts were assigned on the basis of participant-reported clinical history obtained from a screening survey and a study questionnaire. In the prospective study, mobile phlebotomists collected whole blood, serum and a nasopharyngeal or oropharyngeal swab from each participant. Prospective study participants could optionally give additional blood draws and questionnaires over an approximately 2-month period. Before DNA extraction, prospective study blood samples were shipped either frozen or at room temperature.

The chain links TRBV4-1 with TRBJ2-2; 7 central bases correspond to TRBD1. The source of this sequence is a woman in her 40s with acute COVID-19. The sequencing sample was made of PBMCs or T cells enriched from blood (not recorded which). The CDR3 region reads CASSQDGTGTAFGTGELFF. The bases are TGCGCCAGCAGCCAGGATGGCACCGGGACAGCCTTTGGCACCGGGGAGCTGTTTTTT.